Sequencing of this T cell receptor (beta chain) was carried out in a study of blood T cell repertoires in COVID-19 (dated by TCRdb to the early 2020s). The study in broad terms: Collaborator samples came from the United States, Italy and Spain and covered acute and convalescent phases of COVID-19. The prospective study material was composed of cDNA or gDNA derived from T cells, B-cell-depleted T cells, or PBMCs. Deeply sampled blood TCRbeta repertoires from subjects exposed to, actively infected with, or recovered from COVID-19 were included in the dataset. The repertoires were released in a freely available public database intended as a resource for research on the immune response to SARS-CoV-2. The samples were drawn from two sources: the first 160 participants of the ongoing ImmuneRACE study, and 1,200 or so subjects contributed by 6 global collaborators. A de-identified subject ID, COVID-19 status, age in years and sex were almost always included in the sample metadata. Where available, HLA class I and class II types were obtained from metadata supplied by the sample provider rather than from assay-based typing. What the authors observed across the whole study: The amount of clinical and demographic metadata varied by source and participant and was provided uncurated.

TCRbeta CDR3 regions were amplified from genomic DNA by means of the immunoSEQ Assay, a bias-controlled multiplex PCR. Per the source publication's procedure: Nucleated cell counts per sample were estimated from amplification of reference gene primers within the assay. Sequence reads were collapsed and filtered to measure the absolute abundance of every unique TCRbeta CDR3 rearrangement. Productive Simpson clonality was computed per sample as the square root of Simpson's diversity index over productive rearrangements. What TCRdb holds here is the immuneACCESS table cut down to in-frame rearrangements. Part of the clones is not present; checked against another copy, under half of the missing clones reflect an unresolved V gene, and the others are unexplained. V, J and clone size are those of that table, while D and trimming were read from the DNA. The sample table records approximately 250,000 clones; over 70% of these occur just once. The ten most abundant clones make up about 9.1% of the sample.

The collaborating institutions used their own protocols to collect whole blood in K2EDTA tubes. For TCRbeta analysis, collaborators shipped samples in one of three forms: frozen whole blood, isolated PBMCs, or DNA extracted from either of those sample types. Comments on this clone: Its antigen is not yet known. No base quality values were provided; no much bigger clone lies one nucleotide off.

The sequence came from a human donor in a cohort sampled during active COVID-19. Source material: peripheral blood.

The CDR3 corresponds to CASSSFSRDEQFF. The nucleotides are TGTGCCAGCAGCTCTTTTAGTCGCGATGAGCAGTTCTTC. The chain joins TRBV9 to TRBJ2-1; there is no confident call for the D gene. CDR1 is given as SGDLS and CDR2 as YYNGEE, both from the germline V gene. Taken from cysteine to phenylalanine, the CDR3 has 13 residues. The entry retains the CDR3 DNA only, 39 bases that are in frame from base 1. V is reduced by 4 bases and J by 8 bases, leaving a spacing of 13 bases between them.